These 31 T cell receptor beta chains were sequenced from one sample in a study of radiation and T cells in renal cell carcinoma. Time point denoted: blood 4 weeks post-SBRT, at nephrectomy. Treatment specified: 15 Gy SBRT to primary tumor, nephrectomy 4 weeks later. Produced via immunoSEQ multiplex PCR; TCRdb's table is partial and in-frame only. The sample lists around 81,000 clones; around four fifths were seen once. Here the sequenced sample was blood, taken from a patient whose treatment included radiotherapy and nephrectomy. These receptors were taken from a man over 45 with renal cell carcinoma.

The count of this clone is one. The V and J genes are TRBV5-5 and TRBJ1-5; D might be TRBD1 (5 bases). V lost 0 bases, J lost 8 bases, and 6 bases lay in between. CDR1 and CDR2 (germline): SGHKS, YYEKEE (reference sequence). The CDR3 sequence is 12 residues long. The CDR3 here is CASSLEGKPQHF. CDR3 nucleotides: TGTGCCAGCAGCTTGGAGGGGAAGCCCCAGCATTTT. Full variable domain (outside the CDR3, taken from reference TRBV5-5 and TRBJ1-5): DAGVTQSPTHLIKTRGQQVTLRCSPISGHKSVSWYQQVLGQGPQFIFQYYEKEERGRGNFPDRFSARQFPNYSSELNVNALLLGDSALYLCASSLEGKPQHFGDGTRLSIL.

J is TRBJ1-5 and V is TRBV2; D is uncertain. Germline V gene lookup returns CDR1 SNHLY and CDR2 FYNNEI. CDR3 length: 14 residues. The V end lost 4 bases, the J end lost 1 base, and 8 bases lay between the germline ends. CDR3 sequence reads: CASSVLDSNQPQHF. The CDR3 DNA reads TGTGCCAGCAGTGTATTGGACAGCAATCAGCCCCAGCATTTT.

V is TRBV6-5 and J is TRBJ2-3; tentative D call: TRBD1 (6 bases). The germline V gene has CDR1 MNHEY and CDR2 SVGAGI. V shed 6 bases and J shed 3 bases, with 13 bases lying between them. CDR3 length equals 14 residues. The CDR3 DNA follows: TGTGCCAGCAGACCGGGACATGGGACAGATACGCAGTATTTT. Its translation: CASRPGHGTDTQYF.

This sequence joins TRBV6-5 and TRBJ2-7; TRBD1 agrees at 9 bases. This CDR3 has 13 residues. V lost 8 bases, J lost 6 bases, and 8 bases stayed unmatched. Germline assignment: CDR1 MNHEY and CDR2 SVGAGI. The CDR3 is CASYKQGAGEQYF. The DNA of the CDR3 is TGTGCCAGCTATAAACAGGGGGCGGGCGAGCAGTACTTC.

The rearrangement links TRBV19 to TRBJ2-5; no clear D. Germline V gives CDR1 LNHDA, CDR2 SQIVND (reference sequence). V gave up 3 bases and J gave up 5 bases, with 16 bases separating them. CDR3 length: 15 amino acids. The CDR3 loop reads CASSIFLDTRETQYF. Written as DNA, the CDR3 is TGTGCCAGTAGTATTTTTCTGGATACGCGGGAGACCCAGTACTTC.

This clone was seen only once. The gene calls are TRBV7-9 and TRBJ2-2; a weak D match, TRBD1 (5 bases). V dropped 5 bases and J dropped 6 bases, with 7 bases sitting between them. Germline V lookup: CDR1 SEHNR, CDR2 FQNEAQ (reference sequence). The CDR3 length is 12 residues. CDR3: CASSRQSGELFF. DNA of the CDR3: TGTGCCAGCAGCCGACAGTCCGGGGAGCTGTTTTTT.

The CDR3 sequence: CASSSTQSSYEQYF. The CDR3 DNA reads as TGTGCCAGCAGCTCAACACAGAGCTCCTACGAGCAGTACTTC. This rearrangement joins TRBV11-2 to TRBJ2-7, with D unresolved. V lost 4 bases to trimming and J lost 0 bases, with 10 bases between them. Germline CDR1 reads SGHAT; CDR2 reads FQNNGV. The CDR3 loop spans 14 amino acids.

The DNA for the CDR3 is TGTGCCAGCAGCTTAGCCCTAGCGGGCGCCTACAATGAGCAGTTCTTC. It encodes CASSLALAGAYNEQFF. This chain joins TRBV7-9 and TRBJ2-1, with 8 bases lining up with TRBD2. The V gene end was trimmed by 0 bases and the J gene end by 2 bases; junction bases not matched to a gene: 3. The CDR3 has 16 residues. CDR1 is SEHNR and CDR2 is FQNEAQ in the germline V gene (reference sequence).

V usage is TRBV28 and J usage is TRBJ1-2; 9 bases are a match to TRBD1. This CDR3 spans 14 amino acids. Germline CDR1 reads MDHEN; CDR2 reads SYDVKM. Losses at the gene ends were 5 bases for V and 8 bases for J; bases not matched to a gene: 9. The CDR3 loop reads CASSPGQGSRGYTF. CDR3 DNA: TGTGCCAGCAGTCCAGGACAGGGGTCCCGGGGCTACACCTTC.

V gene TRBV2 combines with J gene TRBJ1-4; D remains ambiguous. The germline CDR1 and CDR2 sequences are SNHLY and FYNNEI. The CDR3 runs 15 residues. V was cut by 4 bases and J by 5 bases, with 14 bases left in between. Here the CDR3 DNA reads TGTGCCAGCAGTGTCCGGCTCGGCGGGAATGAAAAACTGTTTTTT. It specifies CASSVRLGGNEKLFF.

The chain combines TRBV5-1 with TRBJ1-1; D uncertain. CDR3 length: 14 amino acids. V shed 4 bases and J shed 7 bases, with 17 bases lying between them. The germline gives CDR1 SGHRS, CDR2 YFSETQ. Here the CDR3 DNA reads TGCGCCAGCAGCAAGGACCTCAAAGGGATTGAAGCTTTCTTT. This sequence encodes CASSKDLKGIEAFF.

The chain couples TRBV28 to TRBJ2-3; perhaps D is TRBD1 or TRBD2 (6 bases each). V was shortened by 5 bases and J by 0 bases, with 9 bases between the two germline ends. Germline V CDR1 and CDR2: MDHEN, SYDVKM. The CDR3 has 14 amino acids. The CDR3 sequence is CASSRGTSTDTQYF. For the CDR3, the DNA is TGTGCCAGCAGTAGGGGGACTAGCACAGATACGCAGTATTTT.

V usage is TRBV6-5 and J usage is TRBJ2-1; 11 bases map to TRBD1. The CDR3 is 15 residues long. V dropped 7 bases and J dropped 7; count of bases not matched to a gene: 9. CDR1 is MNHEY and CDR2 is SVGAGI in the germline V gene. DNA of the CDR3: TGTGCCAGCACCCCGGACAGGGGGCGCGATAATGAGCAGTTCTTC. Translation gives CASTPDRGRDNEQFF.

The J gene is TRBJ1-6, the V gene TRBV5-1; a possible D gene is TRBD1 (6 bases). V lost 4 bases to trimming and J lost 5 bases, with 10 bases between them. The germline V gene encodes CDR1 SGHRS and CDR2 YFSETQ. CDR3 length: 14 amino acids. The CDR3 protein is CASSQDRDNSPLHF. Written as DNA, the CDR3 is TGCGCCAGCAGCCAGGACAGAGATAATTCACCCCTCCACTTT.

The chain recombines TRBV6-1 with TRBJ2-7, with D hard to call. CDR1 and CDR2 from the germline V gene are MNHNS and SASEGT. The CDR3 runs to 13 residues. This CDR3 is CAIEPRNTYEQYF. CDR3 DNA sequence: TGTGCAATCGAGCCCCGGAACACCTACGAGCAGTACTTC.

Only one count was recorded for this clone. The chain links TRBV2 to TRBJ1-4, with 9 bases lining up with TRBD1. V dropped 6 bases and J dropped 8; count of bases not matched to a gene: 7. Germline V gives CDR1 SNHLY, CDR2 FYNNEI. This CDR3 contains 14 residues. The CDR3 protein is CASSYGQGQEKLFF. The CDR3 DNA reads TGTGCCAGCAGCTATGGACAGGGGCAGGAAAAACTGTTTTTT.

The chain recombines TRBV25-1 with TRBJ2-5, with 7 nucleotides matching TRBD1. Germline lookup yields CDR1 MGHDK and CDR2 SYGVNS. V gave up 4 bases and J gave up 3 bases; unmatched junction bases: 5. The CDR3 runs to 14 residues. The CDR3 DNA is TGTGCCAGCAGTGGTTGGCAGGGGGAAGAGACCCAGTACTTC. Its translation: CASSGWQGEETQYF.

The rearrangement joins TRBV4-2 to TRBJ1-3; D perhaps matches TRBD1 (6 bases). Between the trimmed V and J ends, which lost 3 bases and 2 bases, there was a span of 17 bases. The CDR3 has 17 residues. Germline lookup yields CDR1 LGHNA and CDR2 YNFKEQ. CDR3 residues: CASSQDGRGGTGNTIYF. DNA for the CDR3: TGTGCCAGCAGCCAGGACGGGAGGGGGGGGACTGGAAACACCATATATTTT.

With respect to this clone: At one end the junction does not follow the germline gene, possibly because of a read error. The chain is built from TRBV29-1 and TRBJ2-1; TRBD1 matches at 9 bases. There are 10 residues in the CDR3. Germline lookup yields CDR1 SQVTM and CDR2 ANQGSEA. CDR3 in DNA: TGCAGTCGGGCCGGGACAGGGAAACTCTTC. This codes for CSRAGTGKLF.

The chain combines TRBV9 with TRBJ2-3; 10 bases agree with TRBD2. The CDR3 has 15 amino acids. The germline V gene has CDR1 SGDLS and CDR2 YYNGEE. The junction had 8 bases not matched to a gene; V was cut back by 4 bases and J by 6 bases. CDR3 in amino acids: CASSQGGLASDTQYF. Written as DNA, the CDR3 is TGTGCCAGCAGCCAGGGGGGACTAGCGTCCGATACGCAGTATTTT.

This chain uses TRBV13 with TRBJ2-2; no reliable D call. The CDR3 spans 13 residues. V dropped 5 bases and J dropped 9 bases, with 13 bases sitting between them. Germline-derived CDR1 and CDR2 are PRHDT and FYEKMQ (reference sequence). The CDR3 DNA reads TGTGCCAGCAGCCTCACCGGCCTGAGGGAGCTGTTTTTT. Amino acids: CASSLTGLRELFF.

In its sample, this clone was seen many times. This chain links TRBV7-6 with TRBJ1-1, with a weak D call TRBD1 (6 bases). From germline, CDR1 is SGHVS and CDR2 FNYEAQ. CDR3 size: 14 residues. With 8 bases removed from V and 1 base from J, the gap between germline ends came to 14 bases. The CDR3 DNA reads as TGTGCCAGCTCCAGCAGGGGATCGAACACTGAAGCTTTCTTT. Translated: CASSSRGSNTEAFF.

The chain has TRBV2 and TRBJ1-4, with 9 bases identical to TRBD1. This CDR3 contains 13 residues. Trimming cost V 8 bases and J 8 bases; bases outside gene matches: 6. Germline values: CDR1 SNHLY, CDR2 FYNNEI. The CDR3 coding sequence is TGTGCCAGCGCAGGGACAGGGCGGGAAAAACTGTTTTTT. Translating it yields CASAGTGREKLFF.

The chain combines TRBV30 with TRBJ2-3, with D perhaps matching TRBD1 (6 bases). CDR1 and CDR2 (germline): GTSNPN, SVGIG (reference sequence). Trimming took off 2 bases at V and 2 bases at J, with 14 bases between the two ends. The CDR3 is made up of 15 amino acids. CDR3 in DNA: TGTGCCTGGAGTACGACAGGTGGTACCACAGATACGCAGTATTTT. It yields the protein CAWSTTGGTTDTQYF.

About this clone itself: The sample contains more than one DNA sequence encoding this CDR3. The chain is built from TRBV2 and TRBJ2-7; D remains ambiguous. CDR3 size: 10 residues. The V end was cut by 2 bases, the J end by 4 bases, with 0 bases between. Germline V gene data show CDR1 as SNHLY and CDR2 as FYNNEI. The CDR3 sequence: CASSEYEQYF. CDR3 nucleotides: TGTGCCAGCAGTGAATACGAGCAGTACTTC.

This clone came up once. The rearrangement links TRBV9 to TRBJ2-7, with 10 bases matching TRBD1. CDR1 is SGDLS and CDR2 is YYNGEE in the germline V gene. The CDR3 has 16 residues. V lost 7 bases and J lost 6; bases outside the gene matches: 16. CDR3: CASSRSPGTGVSEQYF. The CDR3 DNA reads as TGTGCCAGCTCCCGATCCCCCGGGACAGGGGTAAGCGAGCAGTACTTC. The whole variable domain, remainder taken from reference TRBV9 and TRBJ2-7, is DSGVTQTPKHLITATGQRVTLRCSPRSGDLSVYWYQQSLDQGLQFLIQYYNGEERAKGNILERFSAQQFPDLHSELNLSSLELGDSALYFCASSRSPGTGVSEQYFGPGTRLTVT.

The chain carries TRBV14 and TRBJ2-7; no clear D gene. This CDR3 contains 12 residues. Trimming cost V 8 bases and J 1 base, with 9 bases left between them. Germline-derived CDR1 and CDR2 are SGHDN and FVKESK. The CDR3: CASGETSYEQYF. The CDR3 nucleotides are TGTGCCAGCGGGGAAACTTCCTACGAGCAGTACTTC.

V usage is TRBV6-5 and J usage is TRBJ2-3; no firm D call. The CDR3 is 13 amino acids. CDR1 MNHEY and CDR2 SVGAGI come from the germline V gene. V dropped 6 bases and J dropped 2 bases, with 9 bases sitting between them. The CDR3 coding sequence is TGTGCCAGCAGGCTTACATACACAGATACGCAGTATTTT. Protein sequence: CASRLTYTDTQYF.

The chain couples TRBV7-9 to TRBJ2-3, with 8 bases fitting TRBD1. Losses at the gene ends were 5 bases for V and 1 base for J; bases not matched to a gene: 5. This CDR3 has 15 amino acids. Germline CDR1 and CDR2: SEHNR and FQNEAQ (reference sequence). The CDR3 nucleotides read TGTGCCAGCAGCCCTACGGGACAGGGCACAGATACGCAGTATTTT. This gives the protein CASSPTGQGTDTQYF.

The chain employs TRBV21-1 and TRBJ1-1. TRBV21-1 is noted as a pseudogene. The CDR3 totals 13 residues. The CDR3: CASSKGTGTEAFF. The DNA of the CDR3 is TGTGCCAGCAGCAAAGGAACTGGGACGGAAGCTTTCTTT.

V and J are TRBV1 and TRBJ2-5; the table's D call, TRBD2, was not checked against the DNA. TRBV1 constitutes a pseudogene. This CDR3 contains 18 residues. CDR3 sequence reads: CTSSQERGASGRAKTQYF. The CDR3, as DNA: TGCACCAGCAGCCAAGAGCGGGGGGCTAGCGGGAGGGCTAAGACCCAGTACTTC.